Listed below are T cell receptor beta chains from one sample, sequenced in a study of blood T cells in healthy people across ages. TCRdb itself ran the 5' RACE reads through MiXCR, one entry per CDR3 protein. Seen here are over 1,500,000 distinct CDR3 sequences, 40% to 55% observed once, and the top ten hold more than 2%. What was sequenced was blood. The origin of the receptors is a woman in her 40s in good health. Each CDR3 is given with its conserved first and last residue. D genes are given only for firm matches. Size tells how often a clone was seen (once, few, many) or the class of an expanded clone, and some rows leave it out.

clone size | J gene | V gene | D gene | CDR3 DNA | CDR3 protein
NA | TRBJ2-7 | TRBV6-1 | TRBD2 | TGTGCCAGCAACCCCGGGACTAGCGGGGGTGACGAGCAGTACTTC | CASNPGTSGGDEQYF
once | TRBJ2-3 | TRBV14 | NA | TGTGCCAGCAGCCAAAGACATTTTTGGGGGGCCGACACAGATACGCAGTATTTT | CASSQRHFWGADTDTQYF
NA | TRBJ2-1 | TRBV6-2/TRBV6-3 | NA | TGTGCCAGCGCCTTGACGAGTAGCTCCTACAATGAGCAGTTCTTC | CASALTSSSYNEQFF
NA | TRBJ2-7 | TRBV7-2 | TRBD2 | TGTGCCAGCAGCCTACGACTAGCGGGCCCCTACGAGCAGTACTTC | CASSLRLAGPYEQYF
few | TRBJ2-1 | TRBV2 | TRBD2 | TGTGCCAGCAACCCAAGCGGGGATTTCAATGAGCAGTTCTTC | CASNPSGDFNEQFF
NA | TRBJ2-1 | TRBV6-5 | NA | TGTGCCATAAGTAGGAGCTCCTACAATGAGCAGTTCTTC | CAISRSSYNEQFF
many | TRBJ2-5 | TRBV6-2/TRBV6-3 | NA | TGTGCCAGCAGGCTCACATGGGAGACCCAGTACTTC | CASRLTWETQYF
NA | TRBJ2-7 | TRBV10-3 | NA | TGTGCCATCAGTGAGTCGATAAACCCTGAGCAGTACTTC | CAISESINPEQYF
once | TRBJ2-2 | TRBV7-9 | NA | TGTGCCAGCAGCTTAGCTCACCACACCGGGGAGCTGTTTTTT | CASSLAHHTGELFF
NA | TRBJ1-2 | TRBV29-1 | TRBD1 | TGCAGCGTTGAAGATAAAGGGACAGGGGTTAACTATGGCTACACCTTC | CSVEDKGTGVNYGYTF
few | TRBJ1-2 | TRBV20-1 | NA | TGCAAGACTTACCGACCTGGGTATGGCTACACCTTC | CKTYRPGYGYTF
NA | TRBJ2-7 | TRBV29-1 | TRBD1 | TGCAGCGTTGAATCAGGGGGCTTGGGCGAGCAGTACTTC | CSVESGGLGEQYF
few | TRBJ2-5 | TRBV3-1 | TRBD2 | TGTGCCAGCAGCCGAAGCGGGGGGGCTCAAGAGACCCAGTACTTC | CASSRSGGAQETQYF
few | TRBJ2-7 | TRBV6-2/TRBV6-3 | NA | TGTGCCAGCAGTATGTGGGGCCCGTCGGCTCACGAGCAGTACTTC | CASSMWGPSAHEQYF
NA | TRBJ2-7 | TRBV10-2 | NA | TGCGCCAGCAGACCGGGCCATTACAATGAGCAGTACTTC | CASRPGHYNEQYF
NA | TRBJ2-5 | TRBV4-3 | NA | TGCGCCAGCAGCCAAGTAAACAAAGAGACCCAGTACTTC | CASSQVNKETQYF
few | TRBJ2-4 | TRBV2 | TRBD2 | TGTGCCAGCGCCGAATCTAGCGGGGGGACGAAAAACATTCAGTACTTC | CASAESSGGTKNIQYF
few | TRBJ2-5 | TRBV15 | NA | TGTGCCACCAGCACCATAAAGGGGGCGGGGGGCGCGGAGACCCAGTACTTC | CATSTIKGAGGAETQYF
NA | TRBJ2-1 | TRBV6-5 | NA | TGTGCCGGCAGTCGACTAGAAATCTCCTACAATGAGCAGTTCTTC | CAGSRLEISYNEQFF
NA | TRBJ2-5 | TRBV6-6 | NA | TGTGCCAGCACCACCGGGTCTCAAGAGACCCAGTACTTC | CASTTGSQETQYF
NA | TRBJ2-5 | TRBV7-2 | NA | TGTGCCAGCAGCTTAGGCGCAGGGTACGAAGGGACCCAGTACTTC | CASSLGAGYEGTQYF
few | TRBJ2-1 | TRBV29-1 | NA | TGCAGCGTTGGGCGGGCGGTAAGGGCGTACAATGAGCAGTTCTTC | CSVGRAVRAYNEQFF
many | TRBJ2-5 | TRBV7-2 | NA | TGTGCCAGCAGTGAGAGCCTTTCCACGGAAGAGACCCAGTACTTC | CASSESLSTEETQYF
NA | TRBJ1-1 | TRBV6-2/TRBV6-3 | TRBD1 | TGTGCCGTACACAGGGGGATCAACACTGAAGCTTTCTTT | CAVHRGINTEAFF
NA | TRBJ2-5 | TRBV10-3 | TRBD1 | TGTGCCATCAGCCAACCGGGACAGGGATGGAGGGAGACCCAGTACTTC | CAISQPGQGWRETQYF
NA | TRBJ1-4 | TRBV7-2 | TRBD1 | TGTGCCAGCAGCCCAGACAGGGGGCTGGAAAAACTGTTTTTT | CASSPDRGLEKLFF
few | TRBJ1-6 | TRBV7-2 | TRBD1 | TGTGCCAGCAGCTCCCGACAGGGACATAATTCACCCCTCCACTTT | CASSSRQGHNSPLHF
NA | TRBJ2-4 | TRBV7-9 | TRBD1 | TGTGCCAGCAGCTTAGGCCGGGACAGGGGCCTGCAGTACTTC | CASSLGRDRGLQYF
NA | TRBJ2-5 | TRBV6-2/TRBV6-3 | TRBD2 | TGTGCCAGCAGCTCCGGGACTAGCGGGGGAGGAAGTGAAGAGACCCAGTACTTC | CASSSGTSGGGSEETQYF
NA | TRBJ1-2 | TRBV6-5 | TRBD1 | TGTGCCAGCAGCCCACCGGACAGGGCGCGGGGCTACACCTTC | CASSPPDRARGYTF
NA | TRBJ1-5 | TRBV4-1 | TRBD1 | TGCGCCAGCAGCCACCCGGGACAGGCTGATCAGCCCCAGCATTTT | CASSHPGQADQPQHF
few | TRBJ1-6 | TRBV25-1 | TRBD1 | TGTGCCAGCAGTGGGGACAGTAATTCACCCCTCCACTTT | CASSGDSNSPLHF
NA | TRBJ1-5 | TRBV28 | NA | TGTGCCAGCAGTATAACCTCGGGCCTCGGGAGCAATCAGCCCCAGCATTTT | CASSITSGLGSNQPQHF
few | TRBJ2-7 | TRBV12-3/TRBV12-4 | TRBD2 | TGTGCCAGCAGTTTTGCGGGGGGATACTACGAGCAGTACTTC | CASSFAGGYYEQYF
NA | TRBJ2-1 | TRBV7-2 | TRBD1 | TGTGCCAGCAGCTTATGGGACAGGGGGATGAATGAGCAGTTCTTC | CASSLWDRGMNEQFF
NA | TRBJ2-1 | TRBV7-2 | NA | TGTGCCAGCAGCTTAGGCGACATACGGAGTAATGAGCAGTTCTTC | CASSLGDIRSNEQFF
few | TRBJ2-1 | TRBV6-2/TRBV6-3 | TRBD1 | TGTGCCAGCAGTTCACCTGGACAGGGGCCCCGGAATGAGCAGTTCTTC | CASSSPGQGPRNEQFF
few | TRBJ1-2 | TRBV28 | TRBD1 | TGTGCCAGCAGTATCGCCGGGACAGGGGGCTATGGCTACACCTTC | CASSIAGTGGYGYTF
NA | TRBJ1-2 | TRBV7-2 | TRBD1 | TGTGCCAGCATCTTGGGACAGGGCCATGGCTACACCTTC | CASILGQGHGYTF
NA | TRBJ2-7 | TRBV6-5 | TRBD2 | TGTGCCAGCAGGTACACTAGCGACGTCTACGAGCAGTACTTC | CASRYTSDVYEQYF